The source of this TCR beta chain is a study of type 1 regulatory T cells (dated by TCRdb to the early 2020s). For context, the study as a whole: An in vitro protocol by which a Tr1-enriched, alloantigen-specific CD4 T cell product named T-allo10 was generated was characterized in the study. Patients with hematological malignancies who were receiving allogeneic hematopoietic stem cell transplantation were the group in which T-allo10 was being clinically evaluated.

This clonotype was counted ten times or more. The target of this receptor is not known. No qualities accompany the bases; no much larger clone lies one base away. Sequencing instrument: Illumina MiSeq. The public reads were run again by TCRdb, first through fastp at Q25 and then through MiXCR, and only productive beta chains were kept. Each CDR3 protein gets just one entry, which takes the most common genes and DNA from the rows behind it. The sample table records 70,000 or so distinct CDR3 sequences; less than 25% of these occur just once. Roughly 8.3% of the sample is in the top ten clones. Trimming at the junction amounts to 4 bases on V and 0 bases on J, and the germline ends lie 9 bases apart. From its cysteine to its phenylalanine, the CDR3 spans 14 amino acids. Only CDR3 DNA remains: 42 bases, in frame from the first base. Sequences SGHRS (CDR1) and YFSETQ (CDR2) are obtained from the germline V gene.

What the study reported, not specific to this receptor: Compared with non-Tr1 cells, Tr1 cells had a narrower TCR repertoire, and the study took this difference to reflect clonal expansion driven by alloantigen.

The sample was cultured type 1 regulatory T (Tr1) cells, either the whole culture or a sorted fraction (not recorded which). This specimen's cell subset or site label, interpreted: type 1 regulatory T cells sorted from the T-allo10 product. This TCR was recovered from a human donor in good health. The receptor chain draws on TRBV5-1 and TRBJ2-3; no D gene call is confident. The CDR3 sequence is CASSPTTSTDTQYF. Here is the DNA: TGCGCCAGCAGCCCTACAACTAGCACAGATACGCAGTATTTT.